The T cell receptor beta chain described here comes from a study of blood T cell repertoires in COVID-19. V gave up 8 bases and J gave up 5 bases; unmatched junction bases: 10. This CDR3 has 14 amino acids. Germline V lookup: CDR1 SNHLY, CDR2 FYNNEI. Sequencing was performed with immunoSEQ multiplex PCR; in TCRdb, only in-frame clones are kept and a portion is missing. The sample records about 90,000 clones, more than 85% being singletons. This TCR came from a human donor with active COVID-19. The donor label of this sample is uncertain. Specimen: peripheral blood. This sequence joins TRBV2 and TRBJ2-5, with TRBD2 matching 8 bases. CDR3 loop: CASDPSRGGETQYF. The CDR3, as DNA: TGTGCCAGCGACCCCTCACGCGGGGGGGAGACCCAGTACTTC.